The clone carrying this T cell receptor (beta chain) was recorded a few times. This specimen belongs to a study of T cells in Graves' hyperthyroidism and ophthalmopathy. The CDR3 covers 19 residues. J was trimmed by 0 bases and V by 4 bases; bases with no gene match: 11. From germline, CDR1 is SGHAT and CDR2 FQNNGV. Amplification yielded TCR beta CDR3 regions, with RNA transcripts as the source. The HTBI primer set served for first-round RT-PCR of the TCR CDR3. TCRdb reprocessed the multiplex PCR reads via MiXCR and lists one record per CDR3 protein. The sample lists approximately 590,000 distinct CDR3 sequences, 15% to 19% occurring once.

V is TRBV11-2 and J is TRBJ2-1; 11 bases map to TRBD2. The sequenced sample was blood. The clonotype comes from a woman aged 25-40 years with Graves' hyperthyroidism. The CDR3 region has the DNA TGTGCCAGCAGCTATGGGGGATCGACTAGCGGGATCTCCTACAATGAGCAGTTCTTC. Translating gives CASSYGGSTSGISYNEQFF. Based on the CDR3 plus reference TRBV11-2 and TRBJ2-1, the full variable domain is EAGVAQSPRYKIIEKRQSVAFWCNPISGHATLYWYQQILGQGPKLLIQFQNNGVVDDSQLPKDRFSAERLKGVDSTLKIQPAKLEDSAVYLCASSYGGSTSGISYNEQFFGPGTRLTVL.